These 28 T cell receptor beta chains originate from one sample sequenced in a study of metastatic and nonmetastatic thyroid tumors. TCRdb re-analyzed the PCR reads using MiXCR. Of about 21,000 clones listed, more than 25% are singletons. No patient received treatment before thyroid surgery. Sequencing input: blood. The source of these receptors is a female donor with papillary thyroid cancer or a benign thyroid nodule (not recorded which). Some clones in this sample may be carry-over from other donors' samples.

A few counts support this clone. This chain uses TRBV19 with TRBJ2-2; TRBD1 might be the D (6 bases). Deletions cut 8 bases from V and 3 bases from J, with 10 bases between. The germline gives CDR1 LNHDA, CDR2 SQIVND (reference sequence). The CDR3 is made up of 13 amino acids. The CDR3 nucleotides are TGTGCCAGTCTGAGGGGGTACACCGGGGAGCTGTTTTTT. Its translation: CASLRGYTGELFF.

The gene calls are TRBV11-3 and TRBJ2-2; D may be TRBD1 (6 bases). CDR3 length equals 16 residues. Trimming took 5 bases from V and 1 from J, leaving 14 bases between them. Germline V gene sequence: CDR1 SGHNT, CDR2 YENEEA. In DNA form, the CDR3 reads TGTGCCAGCAGCGGGACGGGACACGGGAACACCGGGGAGCTGTTTTTT. This translates into CASSGTGHGNTGELFF. Looking up the rest from reference TRBV11-3 and TRBJ2-2 gives the full variable domain: EAGVVQSPRYKIIEKKQPVAFWCNPISGHNTLYWYLQNLGQGPELLIRYENEEAVDDSQLPKDRFSAERLKGVDSTLKIQPAELGDSAVYLCASSGTGHGNTGELFFGEGSRLTVL.

This clone was counted a few times. This chain links TRBV6-2 or TRBV6-3 with TRBJ2-7; D call uncertain. CDR1 and CDR2 (germline): MNHEY, SVGEGT. The CDR3 runs 13 residues. The ends were cut back, 5 bases at V and 4 bases at J, with 12 bases in the middle. CDR3 in amino acids: CASSTTDTYEQYF. The CDR3 DNA reads as TGTGCCAGCAGTACTACTGACACATACGAGCAGTACTTC.

This clone was found many times. The gene calls are TRBV28 and TRBJ2-7; 11 bases fit TRBD2. This CDR3 region has 17 residues. The junction had 14 bases not matched to a gene; V was cut back by 6 bases and J by 4 bases. Germline values: CDR1 MDHEN, CDR2 SYDVKM. The CDR3 spells CASRPTYRASGRYEQYF. CDR3 nucleotides: TGTGCCAGCAGGCCGACCTACAGAGCTAGCGGGAGGTACGAGCAGTACTTC.

Worth noting for this clone: An end of the junction does not agree with germline; a read error may underlie this. The chain carries TRBV11-1 and TRBJ2-1; D possibly corresponds to TRBD2 (5 bases). This CDR3 comprises 16 residues. Germline CDR1 SGHAT, CDR2 FQDESV (reference sequence). In DNA form, the CDR3 reads TGTGCCAGCAGCTTAGGCCGCTGGACTCGCTACAATGTGCAGTTCTTC. Protein: CASSLGRWTRYNVQFF.

This clone was detected ten times or more. The chain has TRBV6-2 or TRBV6-3 and TRBJ2-2; D may be TRBD2 (5 bases). Trimming pared 6 bases from V and 5 bases from J, leaving 7 bases between. From germline, CDR1 is MNHEY and CDR2 SVGEGT. The CDR3 is 12 residues long. The CDR3 reads CASRTSTGELFF. The CDR3 nucleotides are TGTGCCAGCAGAACTAGTACCGGGGAGCTGTTTTTT.

This clone was observed a few times. The rearrangement uses TRBV27 and TRBJ2-7; D ambiguous. The CDR3 length is 13 residues. Trimming pared 5 bases from V and 7 bases from J, leaving 15 bases between. Germline V gives CDR1 MNHEY, CDR2 SMNVEV (reference sequence). The CDR3 reads CASSPGQAGEQYF. The CDR3 nucleotides read TGTGCCAGCAGTCCCGGCCAGGCTGGGGAGCAGTACTTC.

V gene TRBV4-2 combines with J gene TRBJ2-7; D is perhaps TRBD2 (6 bases). This CDR3 is built from 15 residues. In germline, CDR1 is LGHNA, CDR2 YNFKEQ. Trimming took off 1 base at V and 1 base at J, with 11 bases between the two ends. The CDR3 spells CASSQAVAESYEQYF. The CDR3 DNA is TGTGCCAGCAGCCAAGCAGTAGCGGAATCCTACGAGCAGTACTTC.

This clone was counted many times. The CDR3 DNA sequence: TGCGCCAGCATTAAAAATCGGGACAGTACCTCCTACGAGCAGTACTTC. Protein product: CASIKNRDSTSYEQYF. The genes are TRBV10-1 and TRBJ2-7; 7 nucleotides match TRBD1. Unmatched junction bases numbered 12, after V lost 7 bases and J lost 0 bases. This CDR3 region has 16 residues. Germline V lookup: CDR1 WNHNN, CDR2 SYGVQD (reference sequence).

This clone was recorded at least ten times. V is TRBV5-5 and J is TRBJ1-2; D is uncertain. Looked up from germline, CDR1 is SGHKS and CDR2 is YYEKEE (reference sequence). Deletions cut 0 bases from V and 8 bases from J, with 14 bases between. CDR3 length equals 14 residues. The CDR3 coding sequence is TGTGCCAGCAGCTTGGTCCCTATCTTTGGGGGCTACACCTTC. Its translation is CASSLVPIFGGYTF.

This clone was seen repeatedly, ten times or more. A much larger clone differs from this one at a single base, so this may be a read error. This sequence joins TRBV11-2 and TRBJ2-1; 11 bases map to TRBD2. V was clipped by 4 bases and J by 5 bases; unmatched bases: 10. From germline, CDR1 is SGHAT and CDR2 FQNNGV. The CDR3 consists of 17 residues. The CDR3, as DNA: TGTGCCAGCAGCTCAGCTCTAGGGACTAGCGGCAACAATGAGCAGTTCTTC. As protein: CASSSALGTSGNNEQFF.

This clone was seen ten or more times. The chain uses TRBV27 and TRBJ2-1; D ambiguous. Germline V gene data show CDR1 as MNHEY and CDR2 as SMNVEV (reference sequence). V shed 5 bases and J shed 5 bases, with 10 bases lying between them. The CDR3 is made up of 13 amino acids. The CDR3 DNA reads as TGTGCCAGCAGTCGACCCCCGGACAATGAGCAGTTCTTC. Its translation is CASSRPPDNEQFF.

This clone has at least ten counts. The chain joins TRBV7-2 to TRBJ2-3; 14 bases match TRBD2. The CDR3 is 19 amino acids. The germline CDR1 and CDR2 sequences are SGHTA and FQGNSA. After removal of 1 base from V and 5 bases from J, the junction contained 11 bases not matched to a gene. For the CDR3, the DNA is TGTGCCAGCAGCTTAGTTACCATAGGGGGACTAGCGGGAGTAGATACGCAGTATTTT. It translates to CASSLVTIGGLAGVDTQYF.

Details on this clone: A clone one base away is much larger, so this may be a read error. The rearrangement joins TRBV29-1 to TRBJ2-1; D assignment may be TRBD1 or TRBD2 (5 bases each). Germline V lookup: CDR1 SQVTM, CDR2 ANQGSEA. The CDR3 consists of 11 residues. Trimming shortened V by 3 bases and J by 8 bases, and 8 bases separated the two germline ends. This CDR3 reads CSVEGVHEQFF. The CDR3, as DNA: TGCAGCGTTGAGGGGGTCCATGAGCAGTTCTTC.

The rearrangement links TRBV6-2 or TRBV6-3 to TRBJ2-7; perhaps TRBD1 as D (5 bases). CDR3 length equals 13 residues. Germline lookup yields CDR1 MNHEY and CDR2 SVGEGT. V was pared by 2 bases and J by 4 bases, with 9 bases between. CDR3: CASSYQGWYEQYF. CDR3 bases: TGTGCCAGCAGTTACCAGGGTTGGTACGAGCAGTACTTC.

This clone was observed many times. This chain joins TRBV10-3 and TRBJ1-1; maybe TRBD1 (6 bases). The length of the CDR3 is 15 residues. Trimming took off 7 bases at V and 0 bases at J, with 15 bases between the two ends. CDR1 is ENHRY, CDR2 SYGVKD, per germline. The CDR3 spells CAIISTGLLNTEAFF. CDR3 sequence (DNA): TGTGCCATCATTAGTACAGGGCTCCTGAACACTGAAGCTTTCTTT.

This chain uses TRBV20-1 with TRBJ2-2; D uncertain. The CDR3 is 13 residues long. Germline CDR1 DFQATT, CDR2 SNEGSKA (reference sequence). Trimming removed 1 base at V and 3 bases at J, with 6 bases between. The CDR3 DNA reads as TGCAGTGCTAGAGGGGCGGACACCGGGGAGCTGTTTTTT. Translating it yields CSARGADTGELFF.

This clone qualifies as medium-sized (0.01 to 0.1%). The V call is TRBV7-2, the J call TRBJ1-4, with a tentative D call TRBD1 (6 bases). Per germline, CDR1 SGHTA and CDR2 FQGNSA. This CDR3 comprises 18 residues. V was shortened by 1 base and J by 7 bases, with 22 bases between the two germline ends. The CDR3 DNA is TGTGCCAGCAGCTTAGTCGGGGGCCTCCGGGGGGGTAGTGAAAAACTGTTTTTT. Translation gives CASSLVGGLRGGSEKLFF.

There are many counts of this clone. This chain joins TRBV6-7 and TRBJ1-1, with TRBD1 as a possible D gene (6 bases). TRBV6-7 carries the ORF label, with uncertain function. V lost 6 bases, J lost 3 bases, and 17 bases lay in between. CDR3 length: 15 residues. CDR3 sequence (DNA): TGTGCCAGCAGACCTTCGGACAGATATCACACTGAAGCTTTCTTT. Protein product: CASRPSDRYHTEAFF.

The chain links TRBV14 to TRBJ1-1; D unclear. There are 16 residues in the CDR3. Trimming took off 4 bases at V and 3 bases at J, with 18 bases between the two ends. Germline CDR1 reads SGHDN; CDR2 reads FVKESK. The CDR3 reads CASSPSQAGLDTEAFF. DNA of the CDR3: TGTGCCAGCAGCCCCTCCCAAGCGGGGTTGGACACTGAAGCTTTCTTT.

This clone was seen at least ten times. V usage is TRBV10-3 and J usage is TRBJ2-1; D uncertain. Germline V lookup: CDR1 ENHRY, CDR2 SYGVKD. Deletions cut 4 bases from V and 6 bases from J, with 4 bases between. The CDR3 totals 11 residues. The CDR3 DNA follows: TGTGCCATCAGTGTCTCCAATGAGCAGTTCTTC. Protein product: CAISVSNEQFF.

Ten or more counts support this clone. V is TRBV7-2 and J is TRBJ2-3; unclear D gene. Germline assignment: CDR1 SGHTA and CDR2 FQGNSA. CDR3 size: 12 residues. Trimming took off 5 bases at V and 7 bases at J, with 10 bases between the two ends. The CDR3 sequence: CASSQQAYTQYF. DNA for the CDR3: TGTGCCAGCAGCCAGCAGGCGTATACGCAGTATTTT.

This clone showed up just once. This chain uses TRBV20-1 with TRBJ1-1; D not certain. V gave up 0 bases and J gave up 5 bases, with 13 bases separating them. This CDR3 has 14 residues. Per germline, CDR1 DFQATT and CDR2 SNEGSKA (reference sequence). CDR3 sequence reads: CSARDPRTGTEAFF. The CDR3 coding sequence is TGCAGTGCTAGAGATCCCCGTACGGGGACTGAAGCTTTCTTT.

Only a few counts were recorded for this clone. This sequence joins TRBV11-2 and TRBJ1-1; D remains unclear. The germline V gene has CDR1 SGHAT and CDR2 FQNNGV. Trimming took 1 base from V and 1 from J, leaving 13 bases between them. The CDR3 covers 16 residues. For the CDR3, the DNA is TGTGCCAGCAGCTTAGGTGGAGTCCCTCGGAACACTGAAGCTTTCTTT. This encodes CASSLGGVPRNTEAFF.

V is TRBV20-1 and J is TRBJ1-1; D not resolved. The CDR3 extends over 13 amino acids. Per the germline V gene, CDR1 is DFQATT and CDR2 is SNEGSKA (reference sequence). V dropped 2 bases and J dropped 6 bases, with 13 bases sitting between them. Here the CDR3 DNA reads TGCAGTGCTAGACCTGGGTCTAGAGCTGAAGCTTTCTTT. Protein: CSARPGSRAEAFF.

This clone showed up many times. The genes are TRBV15 and TRBJ2-7, with D unclear. Between the trimmed V and J ends, which lost 0 bases and 6 bases, there was a span of 6 bases. Germline CDR1 LNHNV, CDR2 YYDKDF (reference sequence). CDR3 size: 12 residues. In nucleotides, the CDR3 is TGTGCCACCAGCAGAGATCTCGGCGAGCAGTACTTC. This encodes CATSRDLGEQYF.

This clone was seen many times. The V and J genes are TRBV5-4 and TRBJ1-6; 7 positions match TRBD1. The CDR3 totals 14 residues. Germline V gene sequence: CDR1 SGHNT, CDR2 YYREEE (reference sequence). J was trimmed by 5 bases and V by 4 bases; bases with no gene match: 3. The CDR3 bases are TGTGCCAGCAGCCGACAGGGCGATAATTCACCCCTCCACTTT. Translation gives CASSRQGDNSPLHF.

This clone is termed medium-sized. The chain employs TRBV7-8 and TRBJ2-7; 11 bases are shared with TRBD2. The CDR3 runs to 17 residues. The V and J ends lost 5 bases and 3 bases, in that order; junction bases with no gene match: 12. Germline V gives CDR1 SGHVS, CDR2 FQNEAQ. The CDR3 reads CASSPNFSGRGGYEQYF. CDR3 coding DNA: TGTGCCAGCAGCCCTAACTTTAGCGGGAGGGGGGGCTACGAGCAGTACTTC.